The clone carrying this TCR beta chain was found many times. TCRdb analysed the 5' RACE reads with MiXCR anew, one entry per CDR3 protein. The sample lists about 340,000 distinct CDR3 sequences; roughly 9.4% were seen once. This entry is derived from a study of T cells after yellow fever vaccination. CDR1 and CDR2 from the germline V gene are SGHRS and YFSETQ. V was trimmed by 1 base and J by 4 bases, leaving 2 bases between them. The CDR3 totals 12 residues. The material was PBMCs, obtained on the day of the first yellow fever vaccination. The clonotype comes from a man between 18 and 29 years old who received the YFV17D yellow fever vaccine. This chain links TRBV5-1 with TRBJ2-2; D is unresolved. The CDR3 DNA sequence: TGCGCCAGCAGCTTGACCACCGGGGAGCTGTTTTTT. Protein: CASSLTTGELFF.